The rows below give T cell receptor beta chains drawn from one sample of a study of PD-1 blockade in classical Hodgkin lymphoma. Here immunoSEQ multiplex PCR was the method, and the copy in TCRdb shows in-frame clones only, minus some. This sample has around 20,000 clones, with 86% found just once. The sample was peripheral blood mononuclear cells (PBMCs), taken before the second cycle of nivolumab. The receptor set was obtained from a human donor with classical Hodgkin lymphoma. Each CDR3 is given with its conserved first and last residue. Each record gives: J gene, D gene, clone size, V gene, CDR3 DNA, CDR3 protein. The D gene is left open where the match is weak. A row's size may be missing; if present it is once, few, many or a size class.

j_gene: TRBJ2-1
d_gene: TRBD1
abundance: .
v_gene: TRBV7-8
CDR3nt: TGTGCCAGCAGCTTCGGACAGGGACGAGGGACGGAGCAGTTCTTC
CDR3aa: CASSFGQGRGTEQFF

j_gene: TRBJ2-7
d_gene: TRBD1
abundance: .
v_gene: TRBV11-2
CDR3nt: TGTGCCAGCAGCTTAGGGACAGGGGACCTCTACGAGCAGTACTTC
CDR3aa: CASSLGTGDLYEQYF

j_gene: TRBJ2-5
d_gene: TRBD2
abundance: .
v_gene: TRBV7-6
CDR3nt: TGTGCCAGCAGCCCGTCTAGCGGGGGGGTCCAAGAGACCCAGTACTTC
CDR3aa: CASSPSSGGVQETQYF

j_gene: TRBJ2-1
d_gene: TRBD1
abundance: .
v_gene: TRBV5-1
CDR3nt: TGCGCCAGCAGCTCCGGACAGGGGGTGGGTGAGCAGTTCTTC
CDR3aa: CASSSGQGVGEQFF

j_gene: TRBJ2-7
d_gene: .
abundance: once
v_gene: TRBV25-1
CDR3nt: TGTGCCAGCAGTGAATTGCAGGGACGAGGCGAGCAGTACTTC
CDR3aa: CASSELQGRGEQYF

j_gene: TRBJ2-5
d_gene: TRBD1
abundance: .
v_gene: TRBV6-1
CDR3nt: TGTGCCAGCAGTGAGCTAGACAGGGGGGAAGAGACCCAGTACTTC
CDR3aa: CASSELDRGEETQYF

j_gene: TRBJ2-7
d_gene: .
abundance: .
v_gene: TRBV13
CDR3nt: TGTGCCAGCAGCCGCGGGGTCATGGCAGGGATGAGGGAGCAGTACTTC
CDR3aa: CASSRGVMAGMREQYF

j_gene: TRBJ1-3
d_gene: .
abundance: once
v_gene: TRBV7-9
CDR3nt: TGTGCCAGCAGCTTAGATGGACAAATCTCTGGAAACACCATATATTTT
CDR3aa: CASSLDGQISGNTIYF

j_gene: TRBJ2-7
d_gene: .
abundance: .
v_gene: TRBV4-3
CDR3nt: TGCGCCAGCAGCCAAGATCCAGGGGTCTTCTACGAGCAGTACTTC
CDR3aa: CASSQDPGVFYEQYF

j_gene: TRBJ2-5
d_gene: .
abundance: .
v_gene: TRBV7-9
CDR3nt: TGTGCCAGCAGCTACCAAGGGGAGACCCAGTACTTC
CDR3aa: CASSYQGETQYF

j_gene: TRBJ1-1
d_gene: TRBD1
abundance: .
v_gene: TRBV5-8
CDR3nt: TGTGCCAGCAGCTTGGCCTTCCGACAGGGCTTCACTGAAGCTTTCTTT
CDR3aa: CASSLAFRQGFTEAFF